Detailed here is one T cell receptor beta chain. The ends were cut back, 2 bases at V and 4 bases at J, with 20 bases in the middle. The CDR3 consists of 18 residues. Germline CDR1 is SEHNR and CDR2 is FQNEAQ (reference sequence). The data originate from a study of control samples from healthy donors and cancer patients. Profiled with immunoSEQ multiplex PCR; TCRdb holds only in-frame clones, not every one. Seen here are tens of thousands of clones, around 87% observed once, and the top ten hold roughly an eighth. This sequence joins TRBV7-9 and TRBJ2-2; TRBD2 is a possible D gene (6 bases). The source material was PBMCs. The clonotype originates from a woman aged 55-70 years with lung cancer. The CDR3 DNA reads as TGTGCCAGCAGCTTAACTGCGGGACTCATTTCCGGCACCGGGGAGCTGTTTTTT. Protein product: CASSLTAGLISGTGELFF.